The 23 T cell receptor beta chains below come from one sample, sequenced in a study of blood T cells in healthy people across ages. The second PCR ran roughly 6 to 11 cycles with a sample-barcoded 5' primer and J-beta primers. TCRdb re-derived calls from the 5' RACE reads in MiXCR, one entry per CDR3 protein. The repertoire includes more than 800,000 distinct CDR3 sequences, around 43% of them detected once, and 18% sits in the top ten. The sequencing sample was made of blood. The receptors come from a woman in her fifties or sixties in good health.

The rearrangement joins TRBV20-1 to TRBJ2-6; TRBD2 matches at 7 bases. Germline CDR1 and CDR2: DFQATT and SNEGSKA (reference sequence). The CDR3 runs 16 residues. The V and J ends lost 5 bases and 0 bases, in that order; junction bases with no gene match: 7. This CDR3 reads CSAGDYRYSGANVLTF. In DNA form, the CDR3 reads TGCAGTGCTGGGGACTATCGGTACTCTGGGGCCAACGTCCTGACTTTC.

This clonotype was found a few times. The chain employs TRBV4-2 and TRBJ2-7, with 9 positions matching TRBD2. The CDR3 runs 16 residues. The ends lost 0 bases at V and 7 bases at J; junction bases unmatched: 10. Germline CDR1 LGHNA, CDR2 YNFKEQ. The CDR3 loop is CASSQDPSGNPSEQYF. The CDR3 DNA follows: TGTGCCAGCAGCCAAGACCCTAGCGGGAACCCCTCTGAGCAGTACTTC.

CDR3 sequence (DNA): TGCAGTGCCGAAGAGGGGGTCGGAGTGGGAAACATTCAGTACTTC. Amino acids: CSAEEGVGVGNIQYF. The V gene is TRBV20-1, the J gene TRBJ2-4; D possibly corresponds to TRBD1 (6 bases). The V gene's germline CDR1 is DFQATT and CDR2 SNEGSKA (reference sequence). The CDR3 runs 15 residues. Trimming shortened V by 6 bases and J by 6 bases, and 21 bases separated the two germline ends.

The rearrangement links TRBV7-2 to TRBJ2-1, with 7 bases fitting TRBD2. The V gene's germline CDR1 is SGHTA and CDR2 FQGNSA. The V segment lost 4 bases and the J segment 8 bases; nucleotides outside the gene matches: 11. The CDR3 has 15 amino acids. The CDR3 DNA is TGTGCCAGCAGCTACGTGGAGGGAGGGAGGGATGAGCAGTTCTTC. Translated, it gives CASSYVEGGRDEQFF.

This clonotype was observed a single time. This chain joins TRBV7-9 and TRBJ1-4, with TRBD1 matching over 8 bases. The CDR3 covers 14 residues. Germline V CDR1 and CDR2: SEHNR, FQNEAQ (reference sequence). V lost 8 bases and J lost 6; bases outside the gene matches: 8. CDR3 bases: TGTGCCAGCCAAACAGGGGGAAAGGATGAAAAACTGTTTTTT. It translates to CASQTGGKDEKLFF.

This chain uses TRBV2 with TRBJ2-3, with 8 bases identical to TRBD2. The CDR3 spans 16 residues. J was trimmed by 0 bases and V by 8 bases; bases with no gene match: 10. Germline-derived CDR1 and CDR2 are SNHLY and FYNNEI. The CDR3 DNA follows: TGTGCCAGCCCCGGGGATAGCGGGACGAGCACAGATACGCAGTATTTT. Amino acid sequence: CASPGDSGTSTDTQYF. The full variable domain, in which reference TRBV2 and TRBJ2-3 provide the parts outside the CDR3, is EPEVTQTPSHQVTQMGQEVILRCVPISNHLYFYWYRQILGQKVEFLVSFYNNEISEKSEIFDDQFSVERPDGSNFTLKIRSTKLEDSAMYFCASPGDSGTSTDTQYFGPGTRLTVL.

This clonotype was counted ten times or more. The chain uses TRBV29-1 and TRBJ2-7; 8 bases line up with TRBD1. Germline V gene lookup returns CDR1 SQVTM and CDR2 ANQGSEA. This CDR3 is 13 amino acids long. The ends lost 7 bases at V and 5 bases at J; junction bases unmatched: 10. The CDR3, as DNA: TGCAGCGCCCGGACAGGGTTAAACAACGAGCAGTACTTC. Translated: CSARTGLNNEQYF.

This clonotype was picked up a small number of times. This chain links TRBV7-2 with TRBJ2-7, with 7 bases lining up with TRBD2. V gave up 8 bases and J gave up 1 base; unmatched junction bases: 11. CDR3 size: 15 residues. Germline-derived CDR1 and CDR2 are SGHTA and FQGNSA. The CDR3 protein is CASAPGLAVSYEQYF. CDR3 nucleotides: TGTGCCAGCGCTCCAGGGCTAGCGGTGTCCTACGAGCAGTACTTC.

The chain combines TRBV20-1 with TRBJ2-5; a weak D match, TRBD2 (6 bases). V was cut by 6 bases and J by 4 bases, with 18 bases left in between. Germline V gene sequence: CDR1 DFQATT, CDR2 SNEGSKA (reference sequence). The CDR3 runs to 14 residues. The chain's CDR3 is CSAKIAAGLETQYF. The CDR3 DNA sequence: TGCAGTGCCAAAATAGCGGCCGGGTTAGAGACCCAGTACTTC.

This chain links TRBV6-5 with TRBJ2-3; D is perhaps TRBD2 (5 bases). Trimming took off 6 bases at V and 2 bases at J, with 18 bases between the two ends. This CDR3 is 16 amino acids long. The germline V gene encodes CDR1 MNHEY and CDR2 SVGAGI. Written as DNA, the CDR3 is TGTGCCAGCAGCCCACGGGAAGGTTCCCTCACAGATACGCAGTATTTT. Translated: CASSPREGSLTDTQYF.

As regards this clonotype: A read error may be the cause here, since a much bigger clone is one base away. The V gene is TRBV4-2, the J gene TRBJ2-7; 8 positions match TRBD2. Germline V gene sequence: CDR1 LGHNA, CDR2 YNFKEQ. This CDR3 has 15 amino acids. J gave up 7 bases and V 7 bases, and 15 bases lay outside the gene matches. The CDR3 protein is CASTTGTRAYNEQYF. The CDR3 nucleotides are TGTGCCAGCACCACCGGGACTAGGGCCTACAATGAGCAGTACTTC.

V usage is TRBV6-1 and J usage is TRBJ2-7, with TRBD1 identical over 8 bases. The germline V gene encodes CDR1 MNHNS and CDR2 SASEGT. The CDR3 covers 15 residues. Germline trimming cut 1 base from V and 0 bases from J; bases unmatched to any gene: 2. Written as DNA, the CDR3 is TGTGCCAGCAGTGAAGGCGGGACAGGCTCCTACGAGCAGTACTTC. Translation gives CASSEGGTGSYEQYF.

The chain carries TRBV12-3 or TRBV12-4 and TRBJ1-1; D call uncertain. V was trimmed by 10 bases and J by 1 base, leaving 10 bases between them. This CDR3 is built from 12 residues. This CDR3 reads CATRQTNTEAFF. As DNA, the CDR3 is TGTGCCACCCGACAAACGAACACTGAAGCTTTCTTT.

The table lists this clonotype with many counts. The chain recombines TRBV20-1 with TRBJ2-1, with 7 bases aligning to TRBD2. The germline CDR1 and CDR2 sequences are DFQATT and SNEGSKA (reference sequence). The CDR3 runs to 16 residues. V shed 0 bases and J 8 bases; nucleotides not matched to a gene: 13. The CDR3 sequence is CSARDMGGREFYEQFF. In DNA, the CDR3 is TGCAGTGCTAGAGATATGGGCGGGCGGGAGTTCTATGAGCAGTTCTTC.

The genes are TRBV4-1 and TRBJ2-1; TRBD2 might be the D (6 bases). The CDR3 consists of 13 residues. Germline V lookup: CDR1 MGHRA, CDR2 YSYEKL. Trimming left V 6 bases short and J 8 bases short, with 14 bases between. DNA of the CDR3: TGCGCCAGCAGTGCCCGGAGGGGTGATGAGCAGTTCTTC. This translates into CASSARRGDEQFF.

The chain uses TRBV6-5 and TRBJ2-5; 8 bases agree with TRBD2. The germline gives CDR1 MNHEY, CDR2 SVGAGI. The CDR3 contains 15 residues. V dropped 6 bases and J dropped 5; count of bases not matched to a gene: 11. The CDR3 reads CASRKSGGPGETQYF. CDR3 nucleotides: TGTGCCAGCAGAAAATCGGGAGGGCCGGGGGAGACCCAGTACTTC.

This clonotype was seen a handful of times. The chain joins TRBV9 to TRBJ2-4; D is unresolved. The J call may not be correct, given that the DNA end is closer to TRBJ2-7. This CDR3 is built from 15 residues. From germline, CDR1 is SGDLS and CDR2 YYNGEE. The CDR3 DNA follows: TGTGCCAGCAGCGTAGATGGGCAATCATCCTACGAGCAGTACTTC. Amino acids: CASSVDGQSSYEQYF.

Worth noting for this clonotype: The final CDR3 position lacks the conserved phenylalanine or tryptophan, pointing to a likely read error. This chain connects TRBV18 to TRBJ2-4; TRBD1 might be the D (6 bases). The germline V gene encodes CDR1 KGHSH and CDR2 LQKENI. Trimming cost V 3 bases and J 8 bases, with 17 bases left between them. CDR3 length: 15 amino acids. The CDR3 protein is CASSPSEQGKDIQYC. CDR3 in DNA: TGTGCCAGCTCACCCTCGGAACAGGGCAAGGACATTCAGTACTGC.

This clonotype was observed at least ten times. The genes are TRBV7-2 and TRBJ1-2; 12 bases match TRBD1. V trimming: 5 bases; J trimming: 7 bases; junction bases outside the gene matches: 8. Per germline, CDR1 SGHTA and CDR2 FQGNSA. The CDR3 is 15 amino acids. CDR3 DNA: TGTGCCAGCAGCCCCGGGACAGGGGGCACTAGTGGCTACACCTTC. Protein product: CASSPGTGGTSGYTF.

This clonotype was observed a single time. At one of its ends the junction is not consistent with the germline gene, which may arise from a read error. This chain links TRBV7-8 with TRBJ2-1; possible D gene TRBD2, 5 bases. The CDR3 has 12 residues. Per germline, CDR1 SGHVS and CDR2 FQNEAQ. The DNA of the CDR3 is TGTGCCAGCAGCTCTACGGGGAATGAGCGGTTCTTC. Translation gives CASSSTGNERFF.

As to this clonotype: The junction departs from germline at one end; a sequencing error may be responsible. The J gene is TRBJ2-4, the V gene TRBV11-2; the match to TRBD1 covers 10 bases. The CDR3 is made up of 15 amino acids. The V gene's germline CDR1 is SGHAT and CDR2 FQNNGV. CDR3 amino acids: CSSSSRTGGVNIQYF. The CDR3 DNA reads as TGTTCCAGCAGCTCCCGGACAGGGGGTGTAAACATTCAGTACTTC.

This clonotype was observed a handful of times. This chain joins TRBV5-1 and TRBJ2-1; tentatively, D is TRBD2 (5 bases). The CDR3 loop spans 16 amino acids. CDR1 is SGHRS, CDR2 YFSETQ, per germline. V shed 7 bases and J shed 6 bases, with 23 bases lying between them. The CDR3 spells CASGLGPGLAINEQFF. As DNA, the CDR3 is TGCGCCAGCGGACTGGGCCCCGGGTTAGCGATCAATGAGCAGTTCTTC.

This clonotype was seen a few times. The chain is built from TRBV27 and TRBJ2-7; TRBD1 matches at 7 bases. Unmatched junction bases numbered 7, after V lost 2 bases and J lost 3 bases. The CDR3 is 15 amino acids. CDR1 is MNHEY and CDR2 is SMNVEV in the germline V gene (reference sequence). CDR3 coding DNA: TGTGCCAGCAGTTTAGCGACAGGGAGTAACTACGAGCAGTACTTC. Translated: CASSLATGSNYEQYF.